Below are 29 T cell receptor beta chains sequenced from a single sample in a study of T cells after yellow fever vaccination. Each CDR3 protein gets one entry after TCRdb re-called the 5' RACE reads with MiXCR. This table holds around 350,000 distinct CDR3 sequences, 11% found once. The sample here was PBMCs, taken on the day of the first yellow fever vaccination. Source of these receptors: a man aged 18-30 years who received the YFV17D yellow fever vaccine.

The genes are TRBV6-1 and TRBJ2-5; 10 bases are shared with TRBD2. V gave up 6 bases and J gave up 2 bases; unmatched junction bases: 6. Per germline, CDR1 MNHNS and CDR2 SASEGT. This CDR3 region has 15 residues. The CDR3: CASSGLAAGQETQYF. The DNA for the CDR3 is TGTGCCAGCAGCGGACTAGCGGCGGGACAAGAGACCCAGTACTTC.

This clonotype was seen a handful of times. Sequence at one end of the junction differs from germline and may be a read error. The chain couples TRBV11-2 to TRBJ2-1, with TRBD2 as a possible D gene (5 bases). In germline, CDR1 is SGHAT, CDR2 FQNNGV. The CDR3 spans 14 residues. CDR3: CASSFALAYDEQFF. The CDR3 nucleotides are TGTGCCAGCAGCTTCGCCCTAGCCTACGATGAGCAGTTCTTC.

In this sample, this clonotype turned up a few times. The chain couples TRBV5-1 to TRBJ2-2; the D gene is possibly TRBD1 (6 bases). This CDR3 spans 14 amino acids. The germline V gene has CDR1 SGHRS and CDR2 YFSETQ. Deletions cut 4 bases from V and 4 bases from J, with 11 bases between. This CDR3 is CASSGTPSTGELFF. Written as DNA, the CDR3 is TGCGCCAGCAGCGGGACACCAAGCACCGGGGAGCTGTTTTTT.

This clonotype has more than one count but fewer than ten. V usage is TRBV7-2 and J usage is TRBJ2-3; no firm D call. The CDR3 extends over 13 amino acids. Deletions cut 4 bases from V and 5 bases from J, with 10 bases between. The V gene's germline CDR1 is SGHTA and CDR2 FQGNSA. CDR3 nucleotides: TGTGCCAGCAGCTCCGAGTATCGAGATACGCAGTATTTT. This sequence encodes CASSSEYRDTQYF.

The gene calls are TRBV20-1 and TRBJ1-2; the match to TRBD1 covers 12 bases. This CDR3 has 21 amino acids. V shed 3 bases and J 8 bases; nucleotides not matched to a gene: 28. The germline V gene has CDR1 DFQATT and CDR2 SNEGSKA (reference sequence). Written as DNA, the CDR3 is TGCAGTGCTAGGGAACACATTTCCGGGACAGGGGGCGCGGGGCTCCGTGCGGGCTACACCTTC. This gives the protein CSAREHISGTGGAGLRAGYTF.

The sample holds many counts of this clonotype. The genes are TRBV7-2 and TRBJ1-1; TRBD1 is a possible D gene (5 bases). The CDR3 covers 15 residues. Trimming stripped 5 bases from V and 1 base from J, with 14 bases between. Germline CDR1 SGHTA, CDR2 FQGNSA. The CDR3 sequence is CASSPGLAKNTEAFF. CDR3 in DNA: TGTGCCAGCAGCCCGGGACTAGCAAAGAACACTGAAGCTTTCTTT.

The sample holds a few counts of this clonotype. The rearrangement joins TRBV18 to TRBJ2-7; D perhaps matches TRBD1 (5 bases). This CDR3 has 13 residues. Trimming cost V 3 bases and J 3 bases, with 9 bases left between them. Germline V gives CDR1 KGHSH, CDR2 LQKENI. The CDR3 DNA sequence: TGTGCCAGCTCACCCAGGGCTTTCTACGAGCAGTACTTC. Translating gives CASSPRAFYEQYF.

In its sample, this clonotype was seen a few times. This sequence joins TRBV24-1 and TRBJ1-1, with D unresolved. The CDR3 contains 13 residues. Looked up from germline, CDR1 is KGHDR and CDR2 is SFDVKD. V gave up 2 bases and J gave up 3 bases, with 6 bases separating them. The CDR3 region has the DNA TGTGCCACCAGTGATTGGGCGGACACTGAAGCTTTCTTT. Protein product: CATSDWADTEAFF.

At least ten counts were recorded for this clonotype. The chain recombines TRBV4-2 with TRBJ2-7, with D hard to call. CDR1 and CDR2 from the germline V gene are LGHNA and YNFKEQ. The CDR3 loop spans 14 amino acids. V was pared by 0 bases and J by 5 bases, with 11 bases between. DNA of the CDR3: TGTGCCAGCAGCCAAGAGGTAGGGCGCAACGAGCAGTACGTC. Translated, it gives CASSQEVGRNEQYV.

This rearrangement joins TRBV20-1 to TRBJ1-3; D is undetermined. The V end lost 3 bases, the J end lost 4 bases, and 13 bases lay between the germline ends. The CDR3 covers 14 residues. The germline V gene has CDR1 DFQATT and CDR2 SNEGSKA (reference sequence). As DNA, the CDR3 is TGCAGTGCTAGGACCGCTACCGTCGGAAACACCATATATTTT. It specifies CSARTATVGNTIYF.

The chain is built from TRBV4-1 and TRBJ2-2; possibly TRBD2 for D (6 bases). The germline V gene has CDR1 MGHRA and CDR2 YSYEKL. The CDR3 consists of 14 residues. The V and J ends lost 6 bases and 6 bases respectively, with 14 bases between them. CDR3 residues: CASRGLGGAGELFF. The DNA for the CDR3 is TGCGCCAGCAGGGGGCTCGGCGGGGCCGGGGAGCTGTTTTTT.

This clonotype showed up just a few times. The chain carries TRBV20-1 and TRBJ2-3; D may be TRBD2 (6 bases). With 1 base removed from V and 0 bases from J, the gap between germline ends came to 14 bases. Germline CDR1 DFQATT, CDR2 SNEGSKA (reference sequence). This CDR3 has 16 amino acids. The CDR3 DNA follows: TGCAGTGCTAGAGGGGCCTCGGGGGACAGCACAGATACGCAGTATTTT. This sequence encodes CSARGASGDSTDTQYF.

This clonotype was counted only a few times. In DNA form, the CDR3 reads TGCGCCAGCAGCTTCGAGGGCCCCTACGAGCAGTACTTC. It encodes CASSFEGPYEQYF. This chain connects TRBV5-1 to TRBJ2-7, with D tentatively TRBD2 (5 bases). The length of the CDR3 is 13 residues. Germline CDR1 and CDR2: SGHRS and YFSETQ. Deletions cut 2 bases from V and 2 bases from J, with 8 bases between.

V gene TRBV7-9 combines with J gene TRBJ2-4; D might be TRBD1 (5 bases). With 5 bases removed from V and 0 bases from J, the gap between germline ends came to 17 bases. This CDR3 contains 17 residues. Germline V gives CDR1 SEHNR, CDR2 FQNEAQ (reference sequence). The CDR3 DNA reads TGTGCCAGCAGCCTAAGGGGCGGCTTGGGAGCCAAAAACATTCAGTACTTC. It specifies CASSLRGGLGAKNIQYF.

The chain recombines TRBV7-6 with TRBJ2-3, with 10 bases identical to TRBD2. V lost 5 bases, J lost 2 bases, and 10 bases stayed unmatched. This CDR3 is built from 17 residues. Germline V gives CDR1 SGHVS, CDR2 FNYEAQ. The chain's CDR3 is CASSLFSGGITTDTQYF. The DNA for the CDR3 is TGTGCCAGCAGCCTTTTTAGCGGGGGGATTACCACAGATACGCAGTATTTT.

The J gene is TRBJ1-1, the V gene TRBV30; D perhaps matches TRBD1 (6 bases). The germline gives CDR1 GTSNPN, CDR2 SVGIG (reference sequence). Trimming stripped 4 bases from V and 3 bases from J, with 12 bases between. This CDR3 has 13 residues. CDR3 sequence: CAWTQGTYTEAFF. CDR3 DNA sequence: TGTGCCTGGACTCAGGGGACTTACACTGAAGCTTTCTTT.

A few counts support this clonotype. The CDR3 sequence: CSATTTGNYGYTF. As DNA, the CDR3 is TGCAGTGCTACCACTACAGGGAACTATGGCTACACCTTC. The chain uses TRBV20-1 and TRBJ1-2, with D possibly being TRBD1 (6 bases). Deletions cut 4 bases from V and 2 bases from J, with 11 bases between. Germline loops: CDR1 DFQATT, CDR2 SNEGSKA (reference sequence). This CDR3 region has 13 residues.

J is TRBJ2-3 and V is TRBV20-1, with D possibly matching TRBD2 (7 bases). V gave up 7 bases and J gave up 0 bases, with 14 bases separating them. CDR3 length: 14 amino acids. CDR1 is DFQATT, CDR2 SNEGSKA, per germline (reference sequence). CDR3 sequence: CSGRRGGSTDTQYF. CDR3 DNA: TGCAGTGGCCGTAGGGGGGGAAGCACAGATACGCAGTATTTT.

The V call is TRBV9, the J call TRBJ1-5; D is undetermined. Germline V lookup: CDR1 SGDLS, CDR2 YYNGEE. Trimming shortened V by 0 bases and J by 4 bases, and 14 bases separated the two germline ends. This CDR3 is 16 amino acids long. The CDR3 DNA reads TGTGCCAGCAGCGTAGGACGGCGGGAGGATAATCAGCCCCAGCATTTT. This gives the protein CASSVGRREDNQPQHF.

This clonotype was detected a few times. This chain joins TRBV24-1 and TRBJ2-1, with D possibly being TRBD1 (6 bases). This CDR3 spans 12 amino acids. The germline CDR1 and CDR2 sequences are KGHDR and SFDVKD. The V end was cut by 4 bases, the J end by 10 bases, with 10 bases between. This CDR3 is CATSDPGQEQFF. The CDR3 DNA reads as TGTGCCACCAGTGACCCAGGACAGGAGCAGTTCTTC.

This clonotype was detected only a few times. V usage is TRBV10-3 and J usage is TRBJ1-1; 8 nucleotides line up with TRBD1. The germline V gene encodes CDR1 ENHRY and CDR2 SYGVKD. The CDR3 contains 13 residues. Trimming cost V 3 bases and J 8 bases; bases outside gene matches: 5. This chain's CDR3 is CAISDDRGREAFF. In DNA, the CDR3 is TGTGCCATCAGTGACGACAGGGGCAGAGAAGCTTTCTTT.

This clonotype was detected a few times. The V and J genes are TRBV19 and TRBJ1-2; D is unresolved. This CDR3 comprises 12 residues. CDR1 LNHDA and CDR2 SQIVND come from the germline V gene (reference sequence). V gave up 5 bases and J gave up 5 bases, with 9 bases separating them. This chain's CDR3 is CASSSDFYGYTF. CDR3 sequence (DNA): TGTGCCAGTAGTTCTGACTTTTATGGCTACACCTTC.

The J gene is TRBJ1-4, the V gene TRBV12-3 or TRBV12-4; D is unclear. The ends were cut back, 5 bases at V and 5 bases at J, with 18 bases in the middle. This CDR3 is 16 amino acids long. As DNA, the CDR3 is TGTGCCAGCAGTCCCTCGTTCCCCGTAGCAAATGAAAAACTGTTTTTT. This translates into CASSPSFPVANEKLFF.

CDR3 DNA: TGTGCCAGCGGGATATCTTCTGATACGCAGTATTTT. It encodes CASGISSDTQYF. The chain carries TRBV6-5 and TRBJ2-3; no reliable D call. The germline gives CDR1 MNHEY, CDR2 SVGAGI. V was clipped by 8 bases and J by 6 bases, with 12 bases between them. The CDR3 is 12 amino acids.

Only a few counts were recorded for this clonotype. The chain has TRBV6-5 and TRBJ2-1; 9 bases fit TRBD2. The CDR3 covers 16 residues. With V trimmed by 0 bases and J by 3 bases, 3 bases remained unmatched. From germline, CDR1 is MNHEY and CDR2 SVGAGI. The CDR3 region is CASSYSTSGLYNEQFF. The CDR3 DNA reads as TGTGCCAGCAGTTACTCGACTAGCGGACTCTACAATGAGCAGTTCTTC.

This clonotype was seen a few times. The rearrangement links TRBV24-1 to TRBJ2-1, with TRBD1 matching over 9 bases. Germline V gene data show CDR1 as KGHDR and CDR2 as SFDVKD. The V segment lost 4 bases and the J segment 4 bases; nucleotides outside the gene matches: 16. The CDR3 runs to 19 residues. The CDR3 DNA is TGTGCCACCAGTGACCACAATCCTTCCGGGACAGGGTCATACAATGAGCAGTTCTTC. It encodes CATSDHNPSGTGSYNEQFF.

This chain uses TRBV11-2 with TRBJ1-6; the match to TRBD1 covers 8 bases. With 4 bases clipped from V and 6 bases from J, the junction kept 8 bases outside the gene matches. The CDR3 consists of 16 residues. Per the germline V gene, CDR1 is SGHAT and CDR2 is FQNNGV. Here the CDR3 reads CASSSALDRGNSPLHF. The CDR3 DNA reads as TGTGCCAGCAGCTCAGCACTTGACAGGGGTAATTCACCCCTCCACTTT.

This clonotype was detected only a few times. CDR3 amino acids: CASSSTGTDTQYF. The CDR3 region has the DNA TGTGCCAGCAGCTCGACAGGGACCGATACGCAGTATTTT. The rearrangement joins TRBV7-6 to TRBJ2-3; 7 nucleotides match TRBD1. CDR3 length: 13 amino acids. J was trimmed by 6 bases and V by 4 bases; bases with no gene match: 4. Germline CDR1 and CDR2: SGHVS and FNYEAQ. Looking up the rest from reference TRBV7-6 and TRBJ2-3 gives the full variable domain: GAGVSQSPRYKVTKRGQDVALRCDPISGHVSLYWYRQALGQGPEFLTYFNYEAQQDKSGLPNDRFSAERPEGSISTLTIQRTEQRDSAMYRCASSSTGTDTQYFGPGTRLTVL.

This clonotype was picked up a small number of times. The chain links TRBV12-5 to TRBJ2-7; D is unresolved. CDR3 length equals 11 residues. Looked up from germline, CDR1 is LGHNT and CDR2 is FRNRAP. With 5 bases removed from V and 6 bases from J, the gap between germline ends came to 8 bases. In DNA, the CDR3 is TGTGCTAGTGGTACGAACAGCGAGCAGTACTTC. Amino acids: CASGTNSEQYF. Combining the CDR3 with reference TRBV12-5 and TRBJ2-7 gives the whole variable domain DARVTQTPRHKVTEMGQEVTMRCQPILGHNTVFWYRQTMMQGLELLAYFRNRAPLDDSGMPKDRFSAEMPDATLATLKIQPSEPRDSAVYFCASGTNSEQYFGPGTRLTVT.